This T cell receptor (beta chain) is from a study of blood T cell repertoires in COVID-19. Trimming shortened V by 6 bases and J by 3 bases, and 12 bases separated the two germline ends. The CDR3 runs to 13 residues. CDR1 SEHNR and CDR2 FQNEAQ come from the germline V gene (reference sequence). Participants, about 18 to 90 years old, spanned about 26 US areas. Participants were placed into cohorts based on the clinical history they reported. Two consecutive negative NP/OP PCR tests, clearance, or resolved symptoms defined Cohort 3 recovery. The sample holds a few counts of this clone. The data were produced by immunoSEQ multiplex PCR, yet TCRdb's version contains in-frame clones alone and is incomplete. The sample lists around 250,000 clones; 75% to 90% were seen once.

The sample taken for sequencing was PBMCs or T cells enriched from blood (not recorded which). The sequence came from a woman aged 45-65 years who had recovered from COVID-19. The chain is built from TRBV7-9 and TRBJ2-7, with D maybe TRBD1 (6 bases). In nucleotides, the CDR3 is TGTGCCAGCAGACCGGGACATTTCTACGAGCAGTACTTC. Its translation: CASRPGHFYEQYF. Using reference TRBV7-9 and TRBJ2-7 for the parts outside the CDR3, the full variable domain is DTGVSQNPRHKITKRGQNVTFRCDPISEHNRLYWYRQTLGQGPEFLTYFQNEAQLEKSRLLSDRFSAERPKGSFSTLEIQRTEQGDSAMYLCASRPGHFYEQYFGPGTRLTVT.